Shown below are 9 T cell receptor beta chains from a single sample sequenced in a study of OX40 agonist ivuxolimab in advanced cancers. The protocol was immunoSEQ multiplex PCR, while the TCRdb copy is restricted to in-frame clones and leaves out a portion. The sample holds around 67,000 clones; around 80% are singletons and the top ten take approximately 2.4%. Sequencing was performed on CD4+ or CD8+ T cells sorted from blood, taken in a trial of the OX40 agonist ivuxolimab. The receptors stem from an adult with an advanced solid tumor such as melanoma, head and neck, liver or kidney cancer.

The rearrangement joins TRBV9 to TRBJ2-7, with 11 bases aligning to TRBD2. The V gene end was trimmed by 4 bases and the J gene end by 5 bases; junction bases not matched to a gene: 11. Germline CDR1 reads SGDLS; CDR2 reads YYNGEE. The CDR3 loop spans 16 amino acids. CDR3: CASSPSASGGSHEQYF. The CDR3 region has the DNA TGTGCCAGCAGCCCCTCAGCTAGCGGGGGGTCCCACGAGCAGTACTTC.

The CDR3 is CASSLERLNTEAFF. CDR3 sequence (DNA): TGTGCCAGCAGCTTGGAACGCTTGAACACTGAAGCTTTCTTT. The chain has TRBV5-4 and TRBJ1-1; unclear D gene. This CDR3 spans 14 amino acids. CDR1 and CDR2 from the germline V gene are SGHNT and YYREEE (reference sequence). Trimming removed 0 bases from V and 0 bases from J, with 6 bases in between.

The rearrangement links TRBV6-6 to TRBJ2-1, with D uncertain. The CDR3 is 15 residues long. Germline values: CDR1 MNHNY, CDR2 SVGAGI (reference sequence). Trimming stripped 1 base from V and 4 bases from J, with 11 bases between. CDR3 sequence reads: CASSYWAGAYNEQFF. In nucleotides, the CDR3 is TGTGCCAGCAGTTACTGGGCCGGCGCATACAATGAGCAGTTCTTC.

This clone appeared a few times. The CDR3 DNA reads as TGTGCCAGCTCACTACGGGCCGCCTCTGGAAACACCATATATTTT. Protein sequence: CASSLRAASGNTIYF. The chain has TRBV18 and TRBJ1-3; D ambiguous. The CDR3 totals 15 residues. Germline CDR1 is KGHSH and CDR2 is LQKENI. Trimming stripped 4 bases from V and 0 bases from J, with 10 bases between.

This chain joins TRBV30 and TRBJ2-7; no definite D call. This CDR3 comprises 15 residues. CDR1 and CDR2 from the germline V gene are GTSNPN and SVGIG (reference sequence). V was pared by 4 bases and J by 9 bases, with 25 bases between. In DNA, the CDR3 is TGTGCCTGGACGGAAACCTATAAGTTTGGCCTCGGGCAGTACTTC. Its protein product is CAWTETYKFGLGQYF.

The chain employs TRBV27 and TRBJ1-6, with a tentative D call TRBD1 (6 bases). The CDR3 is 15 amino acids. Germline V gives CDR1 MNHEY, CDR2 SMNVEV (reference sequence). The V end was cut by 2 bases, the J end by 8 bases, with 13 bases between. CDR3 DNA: TGTGCCAGCAGTTTAGGGGTCAGGGGTGATTCACCCCTCCACTTT. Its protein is CASSLGVRGDSPLHF.

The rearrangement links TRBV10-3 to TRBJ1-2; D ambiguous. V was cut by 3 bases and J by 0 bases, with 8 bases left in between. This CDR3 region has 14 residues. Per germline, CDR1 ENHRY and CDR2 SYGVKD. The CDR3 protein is CAISENTANYGYTF. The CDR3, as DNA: TGTGCCATCAGTGAAAATACAGCTAACTATGGCTACACCTTC.

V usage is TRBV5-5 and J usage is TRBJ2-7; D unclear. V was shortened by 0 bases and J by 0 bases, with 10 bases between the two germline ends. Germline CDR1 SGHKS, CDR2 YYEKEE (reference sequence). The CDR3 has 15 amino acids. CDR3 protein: CASSLVAAFSYEQYF. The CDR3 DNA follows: TGTGCCAGCAGCTTGGTGGCAGCCTTCTCCTACGAGCAGTACTTC.

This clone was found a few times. CDR3 residues: CASSYQGRNNEQFF. The DNA of the CDR3 is TGTGCCAGCAGCTACCAAGGACGGAACAATGAGCAGTTCTTC. The chain uses TRBV7-3 and TRBJ2-1; no reliable D call. V was trimmed by 4 bases and J by 5 bases, leaving 12 bases between them. The CDR3 is 14 residues long. Germline values: CDR1 SGHTA, CDR2 FQGTGA. Using reference TRBV7-3 and TRBJ2-1 for the parts outside the CDR3, the full variable domain is GAGVSQTPSNKVTEKGKYVELRCDPISGHTALYWYRQSLGQGPEFLIYFQGTGAADDSGLPNDRFFAVRPEGSVSTLKIQRTERGDSAVYLCASSYQGRNNEQFFGPGTRLTVL.